The rows below give T cell receptor beta chains drawn from one sample of a study of blood T cell repertoires in COVID-19. Clones were sequenced by immunoSEQ multiplex PCR, and TCRdb holds only the in-frame ones, with some missing. The sample records fewer than 250,000 clones, 70% to 90% being singletons. Source material: peripheral blood. The origin of the receptors is a man aged 50 or older with acute or convalescent COVID-19. Each CDR3 is given with its conserved first and last residue. D genes are given only for firm matches. A row's size may be missing; if present it is once, few, many or a size class.

V	size	D	J	length	CDR3	DNA
TRBV13	.	TRBD1	TRBJ1-4	18	CASSFRTGDVATNEKLFF	TGTGCCAGCAGCTTTCGGACAGGGGATGTTGCGACTAATGAAAAACTGTTTTTT
TRBV5-1	.	.	TRBJ2-3	15	CASSRVGQHVDTQYF	TGCGCCAGCAGCCGCGTGGGCCAGCATGTAGATACGCAGTATTTT
TRBV5-1	.	TRBD1	TRBJ1-4	14	CASSPGQGNEKLFF	TGCGCCAGCAGCCCGGGACAGGGAAATGAAAAACTGTTTTTT
TRBV28	.	.	TRBJ1-1	13	CASQGWLRTEAFF	TGTGCCAGTCAGGGGTGGTTGAGGACTGAAGCTTTCTTT
TRBV19	.	TRBD1	TRBJ1-3	16	CASSPGQGASGNTIYF	TGTGCCAGTAGTCCCGGACAGGGGGCTTCTGGAAACACCATATATTTT
TRBV19	.	.	TRBJ1-5	16	CASSIDRRVSNQPQHF	TGTGCCAGTAGTATAGATCGGAGAGTTAGCAATCAGCCCCAGCATTTT
TRBV4-2	.	.	TRBJ1-1	15	CASSQDGGENTEAFF	TGTGCCAGCAGCCAAGATGGGGGGGAGAACACTGAAGCTTTCTTT
TRBV19	.	.	TRBJ1-5	15	CASSIQVTVNQPQHF	TGTGCCAGTAGTATACAGGTCACAGTCAATCAGCCCCAGCATTTT
TRBV13	.	TRBD1	TRBJ1-2	15	CASSLNTGGRRGYTF	TGTGCCAGCAGCCTGAATACAGGGGGAAGAAGGGGCTACACCTTC
TRBV25-1	.	.	TRBJ1-2	13	CASSAAGDYGYTF	TGTGCCAGCAGTGCGGCAGGGGACTATGGCTACACCTTC
TRBV19	once	.	TRBJ1-1	15	CASWGSTGLNTEAFF	TGTGCCAGTTGGGGATCCACAGGATTGAACACTGAAGCTTTCTTT
TRBV6-1	once	TRBD1	TRBJ1-3	16	CASSATTGGSGNTIYF	TGTGCCAGCAGTGCCACGACAGGGGGCTCTGGAAACACCATATATTTT
TRBV28	few	TRBD2	TRBJ2-7	14	CASSLGSGRGEQYF	TGTGCCAGCAGTTTGGGGAGTGGGAGGGGCGAGCAGTACTTC
TRBV6-6	.	.	TRBJ2-7	14	CASSRTTVSYEQYF	TGTGCCAGCAGCCGGACAACCGTCTCCTACGAGCAGTACTTC
TRBV3-1/TRBV3-2	.	.	TRBJ2-2	14	CASTYRVNTGELFF	TGTGCCAGCACCTACAGGGTTAACACCGGGGAGCTGTTTTTT
TRBV5-5	.	TRBD1	TRBJ1-6	15	CASSFGGTGGLALHF	TGTGCCAGCAGCTTCGGCGGGACAGGGGGGTTGGCCCTCCACTTT
TRBV19	.	TRBD2	TRBJ2-3	14	CASRASGGTDTQYF	TGTGCCAGTAGGGCTAGCGGGGGCACAGATACGCAGTATTTT
TRBV11-3	few	TRBD1	TRBJ2-5	16	CASSPYDRGQGETQYF	TGTGCCAGCAGTCCATATGACAGGGGGCAGGGAGAGACCCAGTACTTC
TRBV2	few	TRBD1	TRBJ1-1	15	CASSSQGAGDTEAFF	TGTGCCAGCAGTTCGCAGGGGGCTGGGGACACTGAAGCTTTCTTT
TRBV4-1	.	TRBD2	TRBJ2-7	15	CASSQPSGISYEQYF	TGCGCCAGCAGCCAACCTAGCGGGATTTCCTACGAGCAGTACTTC
TRBV6-5	.	.	TRBJ1-2	13	CASSYGFSYGYTF	TGTGCCAGCAGTTATGGCTTCTCCTATGGCTACACCTTC
TRBV11-3	.	.	TRBJ2-1	11	CASSLVFEQFF	TGTGCCAGCAGCTTAGTCTTTGAGCAGTTCTTC
TRBV9	.	TRBD2	TRBJ2-3	18	CASSANRRTSGGTDTQYF	TGTGCCAGCAGCGCGAACCGGAGGACTAGCGGGGGCACAGATACGCAGTATTTT
TRBV2	.	.	TRBJ1-5	15	CASTQSRGAVQPQHF	TGTGCCAGCACCCAGAGCCGGGGGGCCGTTCAGCCCCAGCATTTT
TRBV18	.	.	TRBJ2-2	14	CASSPRLNTGELFF	TGTGCCAGCTCACCAAGACTGAACACCGGGGAGCTGTTTTTT
TRBV18	once	.	TRBJ2-2	16	CASSLMTGANTGELFF	TGTGCCAGCTCACTCATGACAGGCGCGAACACCGGGGAGCTGTTTTTT
TRBV5-8	few	.	TRBJ2-5	14	CASSLGEYQETQYF	TGTGCCAGCAGCTTGGGAGAGTACCAAGAGACCCAGTACTTC
TRBV4-1	.	TRBD1	TRBJ2-1	16	CASSQERGQVYNEQFF	TGCGCCAGCAGCCAAGAGAGGGGACAGGTATACAATGAGCAGTTCTTC
TRBV7-9	once	TRBD1	TRBJ1-3	17	CASSLARGISSGNTIYF	TGTGCCAGCAGCTTAGCCAGGGGGATAAGTTCTGGAAACACCATATATTTT
TRBV7-9	.	.	TRBJ1-2	12	CASRAGPASYTF	TGTGCCAGCCGAGCGGGCCCTGCTAGTTACACCTTC
TRBV19	.	.	TRBJ1-5	14	CASNLLYSNQPQHF	TGTGCCAGTAATCTCCTGTATAGCAATCAGCCCCAGCATTTT
TRBV20-1	.	.	TRBJ1-4	14	CSASPQGGNEKLFF	TGCAGTGCTAGTCCCCAGGGTGGTAATGAAAAACTGTTTTTT
TRBV27	once	.	TRBJ1-2	14	CASSPLGGSGGYTF	TGTGCCAGCAGTCCATTGGGGGGTTCCGGTGGCTACACCTTC
TRBV7-2	.	TRBD1	TRBJ2-7	13	CASSRDRGDEQYF	TGTGCCAGCAGCCGGGACAGGGGCGACGAGCAGTACTTC
TRBV18	.	TRBD1	TRBJ2-2	15	CASSPGTDNTGELFF	TGTGCCAGCTCACCCGGGACAGATAACACCGGGGAGCTGTTTTTT
TRBV27	.	.	TRBJ1-2	13	CASSYRAAGGYTF	TGTGCCAGCAGTTATCGGGCCGCGGGTGGCTACACCTTC
TRBV5-1	.	TRBD2	TRBJ2-5	16	CASSPGTSGRAGTQYF	TGCGCCAGCAGCCCCGGGACTAGCGGGAGGGCCGGGACCCAGTACTTC
TRBV7-3	few	.	TRBJ1-3	16	CASSLAPVGVGNTIYF	TGTGCCAGCAGCTTAGCCCCGGTAGGGGTTGGAAACACCATATATTTT
TRBV5-1	.	.	TRBJ2-5	12	CASTDSQETQYF	TGCGCCAGCACTGACAGCCAAGAGACCCAGTACTTC
TRBV6-5	once	.	TRBJ1-2	12	CASRGGNYGYTF	TGTGCCAGCAGGGGGGGGAACTATGGCTACACCTTC
TRBV5-1	.	TRBD1	TRBJ2-5	15	CASSFGQGYEETQYF	TGCGCCAGCAGCTTCGGACAGGGGTACGAGGAGACCCAGTACTTC
TRBV7-9	.	TRBD2	TRBJ2-7	16	CASSLARGGGSYEQYF	TGTGCCAGCAGCTTAGCCCGGGGCGGGGGCTCCTACGAGCAGTACTTC
TRBV5-1	.	.	TRBJ1-2	14	CASSFEGRNYGYTF	TGCGCCAGCAGCTTTGAGGGGAGGAACTATGGCTACACCTTC
TRBV25-1	.	TRBD1	TRBJ2-2	17	CASSEPRQGADTGELFF	TGTGCCAGCAGTGAACCCAGACAGGGGGCGGACACCGGGGAGCTGTTTTTT
TRBV12-5	many	.	TRBJ2-7	20	CASGLVPTVSVRRFSYEQYF	TGTGCTAGTGGTTTGGTACCCACAGTCTCAGTAAGAAGATTCTCCTACGAGCAGTACTTC
TRBV19	.	.	TRBJ1-1	14	CATEVLPGSTEAFF	TGTGCCACCGAGGTCCTTCCGGGGAGCACTGAAGCTTTCTTT
TRBV2	.	.	TRBJ1-3	16	CASIIGQLNSGNTIYF	TGTGCCAGCATAATCGGACAGCTCAACTCTGGAAACACCATATATTTT
TRBV24-1	.	.	TRBJ1-5	13	CATSATGNQPQHF	TGTGCCACCAGTGCCACAGGGAATCAGCCCCAGCATTTT
TRBV10-2	.	.	TRBJ2-1	16	CASSDPAGWVYNEQFF	TGCGCCAGCAGTGACCCAGCGGGCTGGGTCTACAATGAGCAGTTCTTC
TRBV6-5	.	TRBD1	TRBJ1-2	13	CASSPGQRDGYTF	TGTGCCAGCAGCCCGGGACAGCGAGATGGCTACACCTTC
TRBV5-1	.	.	TRBJ1-3	14	CASSPIYSGNTIYF	TGCGCCAGCAGCCCAATCTACTCTGGAAACACCATATATTTT
TRBV29-1	.	TRBD1	TRBJ1-2	13	CSASRNRGYGYTF	TGCAGCGCCTCCAGAAACAGGGGGTATGGCTACACCTTC
TRBV5-1	few	.	TRBJ2-5	13	CASTPGAGETQYF	TGCGCCAGCACCCCCGGGGCGGGGGAGACCCAGTACTTC
TRBV18	.	TRBD1	TRBJ1-4	13	CASSPLRGEKLFF	TGTGCCAGCTCACCGCTCAGGGGGGAAAAACTGTTTTTT
TRBV10-3	.	TRBD2	TRBJ2-3	15	CAIKSLAGSTDTQYF	TGTGCCATCAAGTCGCTAGCGGGGAGCACAGATACGCAGTATTTT